This TCR beta chain was obtained from a study of read filtering for tumor transcriptome and immune sequencing. Looking at the study overall: RNA-seq yielded only roughly 80 to 1,300 TCR reads, IR-seq about 4.05 to 11 million.

Every patient had bone marrow sampled while the disease was active. Concerning this clonotype itself: Its antigen is not known.

This CDR3 contains 15 residues. The V and J ends lost 3 bases and 4 bases, in that order; junction bases with no gene match: 8. Looked up from germline, CDR1 is SGHDT and CDR2 is YYEEEE. From about 400 ng of RNA, a library with molecular barcoded alpha/delta and beta/gamma adaptors was made. TCRdb passed the reads through MiXCR, listing each CDR3 protein once. The sample includes about 48,000 distinct CDR3 sequences, roughly a fifth seen only once; the top ten take approximately 15%. Findings and caveats of the study: Without single-read clonotypes, shared clonotype proportions correlated more between IR-seq and RNA-seq. This fraction held mixed bone marrow immune cells after CD138-negative sorting.

The clonotype was recovered from a donor at least 40 years old with multiple myeloma. The chain has TRBV5-6 and TRBJ2-5; 8 bases map to TRBD1. Specimen: a population of CD138-negative cells sorted from bone marrow. The CDR3 DNA sequence: TGTGCCAGCAGCTCCGGGACAGGATATCCAGAGACCCAGTACTTC. The encoded protein is CASSSGTGYPETQYF.